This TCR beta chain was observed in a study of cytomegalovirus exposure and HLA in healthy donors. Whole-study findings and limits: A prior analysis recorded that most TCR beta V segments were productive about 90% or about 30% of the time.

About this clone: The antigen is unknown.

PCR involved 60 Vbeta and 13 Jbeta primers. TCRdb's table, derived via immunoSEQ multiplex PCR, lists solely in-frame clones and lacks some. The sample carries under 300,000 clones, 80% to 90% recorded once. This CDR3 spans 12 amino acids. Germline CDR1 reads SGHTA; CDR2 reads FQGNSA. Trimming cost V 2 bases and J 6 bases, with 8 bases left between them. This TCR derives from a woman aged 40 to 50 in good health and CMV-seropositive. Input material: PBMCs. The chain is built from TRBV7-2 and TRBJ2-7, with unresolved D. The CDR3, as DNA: TGTGCCAGCAGCTTATCCTCGGGCGAGCAGTACTTC. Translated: CASSLSSGEQYF.